This TCR beta chain was identified during a study of cytomegalovirus exposure and HLA in healthy donors. Across the study: Of several hundred genotyped donors, about 80% clustered with self-reported Caucasian donors. Overall study findings and caveats: 150 or so TCR beta chains were listed as cytomegalovirus-associated. There were some V segments, including TRBV6-2 and TRBV6-3, excluded as indistinguishable.

A multiplex PCR was run with 60 Vbeta primers and 13 Jbeta primers. TCRdb's table, derived via immunoSEQ multiplex PCR, lists solely in-frame clones and lacks some. The sample yields some 200,000 clones, 84% seen once. Note on this clone: Its antigen is still unknown.

The V end was cut by 2 bases, the J end by 7 bases, with 15 bases between. The CDR3 contains 15 residues. The germline V gene has CDR1 SGHDN and CDR2 FVKESK. The rearrangement joins TRBV14 to TRBJ2-1, with D possibly TRBD1 on 5 matching bases. The clonotype was recovered from a woman aged 45 to 65 in good health and CMV-seropositive. Material for sequencing was PBMCs. CDR3 amino acids: CASSQQGLGMNEQFF. CDR3 nucleotides: TGTGCCAGCAGCCAACAGGGTTTGGGCATGAATGAGCAGTTCTTC.